The present T cell receptor beta chain was sequenced within a study of CD8+ T cells in alopecia areata. The treatment was: oral pan-JAK inhibitor, 5-10 mg twice daily. This clone was recorded once. CDR3 length: 14 residues. The V gene end was trimmed by 8 bases and the J gene end by 4 bases; junction bases not matched to a gene: 7. Per the germline V gene, CDR1 is ENHRY and CDR2 is SYGVKD. In each case, RNA was isolated and then reverse transcribed into cDNA as the sequencing template. Sequencing was performed with immunoSEQ multiplex PCR; in TCRdb, only in-frame clones are kept and a portion is missing. The sample contains around 70,000 clones, about 30% of which appear only once.

The chain carries TRBV10-3 and TRBJ2-1, with 8 nucleotides matching TRBD1. This sequence was found in a human donor with alopecia areata. The sequenced sample was CD8+ T cells sorted from blood, obtained at week 4, from a patient treated with tofacitinib. The CDR3, as DNA: TGTGCCATCGCAGAAAGACAGGGGTACAATGAGCAGTTCTTC. Amino acid sequence: CAIAERQGYNEQFF.